This T cell receptor beta chain is from a study of Graves' ophthalmopathy and Graves' hyperthyroidism. Study summary: Pretreatment peripheral blood was obtained at initial diagnosis.

This clonotype was counted ten times or more. Its antigen is undetermined. From RNA, the CDR3 regions of TCR beta chains were amplified and sequenced. HTBI primers were used in a first-round RT-PCR, which preceded a second-round multiplex PCR. From the multiplex PCR reads, TCRdb called clonotypes with MiXCR, one entry per CDR3 protein. The table includes 300,000 or so distinct CDR3 sequences, roughly a sixth detected once. Study conclusions and caveats: Using 13 signatures, a model distinguished ophthalmopathy from stable hyperthyroidism, reaching around 90% sensitivity and approximately 80% specificity. Detection in blood was also observed for most expanded thyroid clonotypes above 0.001 frequency.

V trimming: 3 bases; J trimming: 6 bases; junction bases outside the gene matches: 3. The CDR3 is 15 amino acids. Isolation of PBMCs was performed using over 8.5 ml of fresh peripheral blood. The receptor's source is an adult man with Graves' ophthalmopathy. The rearrangement joins TRBV12-3 or TRBV12-4 to TRBJ2-2, with TRBD1 identical over 11 bases. Sequenced: peripheral blood. CDR3 in DNA: TGTGCCAGCAGTTTGGGACAGGGGGATTCCGGGGAGCTGTTTTTT. It yields the protein CASSLGQGDSGELFF.